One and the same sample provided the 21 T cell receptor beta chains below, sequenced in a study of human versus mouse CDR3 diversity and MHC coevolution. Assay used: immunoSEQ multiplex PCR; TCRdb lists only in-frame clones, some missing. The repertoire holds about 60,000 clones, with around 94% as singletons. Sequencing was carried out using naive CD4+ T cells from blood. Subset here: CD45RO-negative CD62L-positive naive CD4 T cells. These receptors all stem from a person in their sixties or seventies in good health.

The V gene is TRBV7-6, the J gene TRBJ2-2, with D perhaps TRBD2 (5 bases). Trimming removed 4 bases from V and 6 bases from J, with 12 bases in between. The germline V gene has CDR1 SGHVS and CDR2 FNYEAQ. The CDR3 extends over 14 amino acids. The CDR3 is CASSWTALPGELFF. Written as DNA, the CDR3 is TGTGCCAGCAGCTGGACTGCCCTACCCGGGGAGCTGTTTTTT.

The CDR3 sequence: CASSLSGATEAFF. CDR3 nucleotides: TGTGCCAGCAGCTTATCGGGAGCCACTGAAGCTTTCTTT. The chain combines TRBV7-3 with TRBJ1-1; D remains ambiguous. V dropped 2 bases and J dropped 4 bases, with 8 bases sitting between them. Germline V gene data show CDR1 as SGHTA and CDR2 as FQGTGA. The CDR3 is made up of 13 amino acids.

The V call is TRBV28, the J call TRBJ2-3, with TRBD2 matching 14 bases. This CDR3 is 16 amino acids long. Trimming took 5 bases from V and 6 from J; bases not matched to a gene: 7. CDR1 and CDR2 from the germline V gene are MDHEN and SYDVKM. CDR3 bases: TGTGCCAGCAGTACCCCGGGACTAGCGGGAGCGGATACGCAGTATTTT. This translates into CASSTPGLAGADTQYF.

Written as DNA, the CDR3 is TGCGCCAGCAGCTTACAGGGGGGGAGTGAAAAACTGTTTTTT. It encodes CASSLQGGSEKLFF. The chain carries TRBV5-1 and TRBJ1-4; 8 nucleotides line up with TRBD1. The CDR3 length is 14 residues. Germline-derived CDR1 and CDR2 are SGHRS and YFSETQ. Losses at the gene ends were 2 bases for V and 7 bases for J; bases not matched to a gene: 4.

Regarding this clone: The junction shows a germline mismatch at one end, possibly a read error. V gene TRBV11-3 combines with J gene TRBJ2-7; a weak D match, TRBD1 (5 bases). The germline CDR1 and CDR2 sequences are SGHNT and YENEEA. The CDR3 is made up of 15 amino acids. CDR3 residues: CASSHRRTGPYGQYF. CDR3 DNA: TGTGCCAGCAGCCATAGGCGCACAGGACCCTACGGGCAGTACTTC.

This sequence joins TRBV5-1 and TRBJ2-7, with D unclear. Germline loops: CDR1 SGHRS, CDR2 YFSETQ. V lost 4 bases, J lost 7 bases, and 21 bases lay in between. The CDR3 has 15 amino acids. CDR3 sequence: CASSPQTPATEEQYF. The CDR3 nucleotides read TGCGCCAGCAGCCCTCAGACACCCGCTACGGAAGAGCAGTACTTC.

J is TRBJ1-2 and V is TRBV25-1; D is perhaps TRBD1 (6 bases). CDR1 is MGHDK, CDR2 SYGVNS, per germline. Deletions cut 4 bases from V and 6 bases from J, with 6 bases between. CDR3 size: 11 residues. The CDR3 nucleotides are TGTGCCAGCAGTGCAGGGGATGGCTACACCTTC. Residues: CASSAGDGYTF.

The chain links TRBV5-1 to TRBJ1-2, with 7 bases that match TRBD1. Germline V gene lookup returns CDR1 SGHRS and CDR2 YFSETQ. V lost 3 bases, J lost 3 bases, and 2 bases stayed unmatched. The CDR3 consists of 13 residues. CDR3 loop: CASSSGTDYGYTF. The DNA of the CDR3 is TGCGCCAGCAGCTCCGGGACAGACTATGGCTACACCTTC.

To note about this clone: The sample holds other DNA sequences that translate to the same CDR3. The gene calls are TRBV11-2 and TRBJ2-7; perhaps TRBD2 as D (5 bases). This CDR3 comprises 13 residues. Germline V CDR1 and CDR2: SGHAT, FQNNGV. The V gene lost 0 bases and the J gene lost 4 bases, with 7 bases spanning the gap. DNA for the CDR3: TGTGCCAGCAGCTTAGAGCGGGTGTACGAGCAGTACTTC. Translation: CASSLERVYEQYF.

The CDR3 loop is CATSRQGENEKLFF. DNA for the CDR3: TGTGCCACCAGCAGACAGGGGGAAAATGAAAAACTGTTTTTT. V is TRBV15 and J is TRBJ1-4, with 7 nucleotides matching TRBD1. Losses at the gene ends were 2 bases for V and 5 bases for J; bases not matched to a gene: 2. Looked up from germline, CDR1 is LNHNV and CDR2 is YYDKDF (reference sequence). CDR3 length: 14 residues.

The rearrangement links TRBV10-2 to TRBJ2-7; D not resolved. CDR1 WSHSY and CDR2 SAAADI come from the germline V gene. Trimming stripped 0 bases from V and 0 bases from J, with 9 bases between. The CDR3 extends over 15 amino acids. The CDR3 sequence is CASSESRTVSYEQYF. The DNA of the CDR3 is TGCGCCAGCAGTGAGTCTCGTACAGTCTCCTACGAGCAGTACTTC.

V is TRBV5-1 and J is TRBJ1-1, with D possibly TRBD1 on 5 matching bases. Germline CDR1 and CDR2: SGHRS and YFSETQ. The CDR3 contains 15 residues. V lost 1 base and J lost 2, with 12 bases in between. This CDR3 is CASSLLGGTNTEAFF. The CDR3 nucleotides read TGCGCCAGCAGCTTGTTGGGGGGGACTAACACTGAAGCTTTCTTT.

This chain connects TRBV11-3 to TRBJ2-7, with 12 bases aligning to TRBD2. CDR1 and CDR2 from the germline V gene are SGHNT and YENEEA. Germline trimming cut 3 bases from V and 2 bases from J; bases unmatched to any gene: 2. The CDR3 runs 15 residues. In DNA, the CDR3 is TGTGCCAGCAGCTTCCTAGCGGGAGGGCCCTACGAGCAGTACTTC. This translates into CASSFLAGGPYEQYF. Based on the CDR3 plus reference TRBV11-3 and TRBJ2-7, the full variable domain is EAGVVQSPRYKIIEKKQPVAFWCNPISGHNTLYWYLQNLGQGPELLIRYENEEAVDDSQLPKDRFSAERLKGVDSTLKIQPAELGDSAVYLCASSFLAGGPYEQYFGPGTRLTVT.

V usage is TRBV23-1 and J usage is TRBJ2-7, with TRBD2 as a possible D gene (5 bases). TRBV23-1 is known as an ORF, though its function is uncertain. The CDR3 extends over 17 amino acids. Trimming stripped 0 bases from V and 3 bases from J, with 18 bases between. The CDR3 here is CASSQSMDGVESYEQYF. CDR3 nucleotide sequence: TGCGCCAGCAGTCAATCGATGGACGGGGTTGAGAGCTACGAGCAGTACTTC.

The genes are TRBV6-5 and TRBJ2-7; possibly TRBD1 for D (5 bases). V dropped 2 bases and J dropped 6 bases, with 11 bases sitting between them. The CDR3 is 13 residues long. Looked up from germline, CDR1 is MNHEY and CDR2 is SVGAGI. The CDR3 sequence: CASSYTDSTEQYF. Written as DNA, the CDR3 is TGTGCCAGCAGTTACACCGACAGTACCGAGCAGTACTTC.

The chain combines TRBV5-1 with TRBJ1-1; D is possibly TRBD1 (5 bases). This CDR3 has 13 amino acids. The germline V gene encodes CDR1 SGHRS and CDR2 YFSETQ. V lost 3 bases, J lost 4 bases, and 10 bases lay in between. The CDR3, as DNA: TGCGCCAGCAGCTCCACGACAGTCACTGAAGCTTTCTTT. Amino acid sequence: CASSSTTVTEAFF.

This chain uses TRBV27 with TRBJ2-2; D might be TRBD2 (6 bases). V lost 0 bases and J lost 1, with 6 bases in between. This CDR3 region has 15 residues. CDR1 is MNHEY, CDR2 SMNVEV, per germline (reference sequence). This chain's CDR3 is CASSLSRGNTGELFF. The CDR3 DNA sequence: TGTGCCAGCAGTTTATCGCGGGGGAACACCGGGGAGCTGTTTTTT.

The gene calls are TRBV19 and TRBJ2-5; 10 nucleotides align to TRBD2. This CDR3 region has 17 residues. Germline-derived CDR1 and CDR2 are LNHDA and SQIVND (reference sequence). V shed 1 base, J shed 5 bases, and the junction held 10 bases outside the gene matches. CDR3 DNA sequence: TGTGCCAGTAGTATAGGAAGCGGGAGGGCCGGAGGGGAGACCCAGTACTTC. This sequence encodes CASSIGSGRAGGETQYF.

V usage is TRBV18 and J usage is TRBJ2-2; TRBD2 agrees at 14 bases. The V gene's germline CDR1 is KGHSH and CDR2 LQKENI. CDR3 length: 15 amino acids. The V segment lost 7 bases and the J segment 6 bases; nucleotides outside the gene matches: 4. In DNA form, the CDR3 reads TGTGCCAGCTTGCCGGGACTAGCGGGAGCCGGGGAGCTGTTTTTT. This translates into CASLPGLAGAGELFF.

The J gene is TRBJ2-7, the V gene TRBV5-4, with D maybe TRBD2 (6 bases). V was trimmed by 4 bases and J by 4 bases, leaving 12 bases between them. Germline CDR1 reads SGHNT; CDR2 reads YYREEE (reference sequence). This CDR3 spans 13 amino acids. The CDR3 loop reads CASSLGLQYEQYF. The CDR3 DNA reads TGTGCCAGCAGCCTGGGACTTCAATACGAGCAGTACTTC.

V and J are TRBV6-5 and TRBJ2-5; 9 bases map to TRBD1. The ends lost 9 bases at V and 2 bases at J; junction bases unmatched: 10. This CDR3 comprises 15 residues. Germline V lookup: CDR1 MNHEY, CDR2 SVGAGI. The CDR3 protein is CASTGGQGRQETQYF. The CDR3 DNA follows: TGTGCCAGTACAGGGGGCCAGGGGAGGCAAGAGACCCAGTACTTC.